These 23 T cell receptor beta chains originate from one sample sequenced in a study. TCRdb re-called the 5' RACE reads with MiXCR, one entry per CDR3 protein. The data hold roughly 46,000 distinct CDR3 sequences, with around 26% observed a single time. The specimen sequenced was naive CD4+ T cells sorted from blood. The subset was: naive CD4+ T cells, CD4+CD45RA+CD25-. The receptors shown here come from a female donor with breast cancer.

The V call is TRBV4-3, the J call TRBJ2-7, with D perhaps being TRBD1 or TRBD2 (6 bases each). Germline CDR1 reads LGHNA; CDR2 reads YSLEER. Between the trimmed V and J ends, which lost 1 base and 4 bases, there was a span of 14 bases. This CDR3 has 15 amino acids. The CDR3, as DNA: TGCGCCAGCAGCCAAGGGTCCGGGGGCAGGTACGAGCAGTACTTC. This translates into CASSQGSGGRYEQYF.

The rearrangement joins TRBV30 to TRBJ1-5; D perhaps matches TRBD1 (5 bases). The CDR3 loop spans 14 amino acids. Trimming shortened V by 2 bases and J by 2 bases, and 10 bases separated the two germline ends. CDR1 GTSNPN and CDR2 SVGIG come from the germline V gene (reference sequence). CDR3 sequence: CAWSRGAGNQPQHF. The CDR3, as DNA: TGTGCCTGGAGTCGGGGCGCGGGCAATCAGCCCCAGCATTTT.

The chain joins TRBV7-2 to TRBJ2-1; D not certain. The CDR3 runs to 18 residues. The germline gives CDR1 SGHTA, CDR2 FQGNSA. Trimming cost V 5 bases and J 0 bases, with 20 bases left between them. CDR3 residues: CASSPRVPNPSSYNEQFF. CDR3 nucleotide sequence: TGTGCCAGCAGCCCCCGGGTCCCTAACCCGAGCTCCTACAATGAGCAGTTCTTC.

As regards this clonotype: A junction boundary mismatches the germline segment, possibly from a read error. The chain has TRBV27 and TRBJ2-4; 9 bases line up with TRBD2. The CDR3 is 14 residues long. CDR1 is MNHEY and CDR2 is SMNVEV in the germline V gene (reference sequence). CDR3: CTSSSGTSRNIQYF. In nucleotides, the CDR3 is TGTACCAGCAGTTCAGGGACTAGCCGTAACATTCAGTACTTC.

This clonotype was seen only once. The chain links TRBV7-2 to TRBJ2-4, with 10 bases lining up with TRBD2. The germline gives CDR1 SGHTA, CDR2 FQGNSA. This CDR3 is 17 amino acids long. The J segment lost 0 bases and the V segment lost 4 bases, leaving 6 bases of the junction unmatched. In nucleotides, the CDR3 is TGTGCCAGCAGCTCCAGCGGGAGGGGACGAGCCAAAAACATTCAGTACTTC. Its translation: CASSSSGRGRAKNIQYF.

Details on this clonotype: A read error is possible here, since a much larger clone lies one base away. V is TRBV7-9 and J is TRBJ1-6, with 7 bases that match TRBD1. With 4 bases clipped from V and 11 bases from J, the junction kept 11 bases outside the gene matches. CDR1 and CDR2 (germline): SEHNR, FQNEAQ (reference sequence). This CDR3 is 15 amino acids long. The CDR3 DNA reads TGTGCCAGCAGCTCCCCGGACAGGACCAATACACCCCTCCACTTT. Translation gives CASSSPDRTNTPLHF.

This clonotype was seen only a few times. The V call is TRBV10-3, the J call TRBJ2-7; D may be TRBD2 (7 bases). This CDR3 spans 15 amino acids. Germline V gives CDR1 ENHRY, CDR2 SYGVKD. V lost 2 bases and J lost 0, with 11 bases in between. Written as DNA, the CDR3 is TGTGCCATCAGTGAGCAGGGGAGGGCCTCCTACGAGCAGTACTTC. Encoded protein: CAISEQGRASYEQYF.

This chain uses TRBV20-1 with TRBJ2-7; D remains unclear. The CDR3 extends over 12 amino acids. The V gene lost 5 bases and the J gene lost 0 bases, with 8 bases spanning the gap. The V gene's germline CDR1 is DFQATT and CDR2 SNEGSKA (reference sequence). CDR3 DNA: TGCAGTGCTCTTGAATCCTCCTACGAGCAGTACTTC. Its protein is CSALESSYEQYF.

This clonotype was observed a few times. The chain combines TRBV20-1 with TRBJ1-2; possibly TRBD1 for D (6 bases). This CDR3 has 12 residues. Trimming removed 5 bases at V and 6 bases at J, with 13 bases between. In germline, CDR1 is DFQATT, CDR2 SNEGSKA (reference sequence). DNA for the CDR3: TGCAGTGCTTACAGGGTATCGGATGGCTACACCTTC. This encodes CSAYRVSDGYTF.

The chain links TRBV29-1 to TRBJ1-5, with 7 bases that match TRBD1. V lost 6 bases, J lost 7 bases, and 9 bases stayed unmatched. Germline CDR1 reads SQVTM; CDR2 reads ANQGSEA. The CDR3 runs to 13 residues. CDR3 nucleotide sequence: TGCAGCGTGGCCGGACAGGTGGGGCAGCCCCAGCATTTT. It translates to CSVAGQVGQPQHF.

This clonotype was seen more than once but under ten times. The chain links TRBV7-3 to TRBJ2-2, with 10 bases that match TRBD1. CDR1 SGHTA and CDR2 FQGTGA come from the germline V gene. The junction had 5 bases not matched to a gene; V was cut back by 1 base and J by 6 bases. The CDR3 loop spans 16 amino acids. In nucleotides, the CDR3 is TGTGCCAGCAGCTTAATGGGACAGGGGAAGGCCGGGGAGCTGTTTTTT. Amino acids: CASSLMGQGKAGELFF.

This clonotype came up a few times. The chain uses TRBV5-6 and TRBJ1-3; D is possibly TRBD1 (5 bases). Germline V gene lookup returns CDR1 SGHDT and CDR2 YYEEEE. Trimming cost V 3 bases and J 0 bases, with 13 bases left between them. CDR3 size: 16 residues. The CDR3 nucleotides are TGTGCCAGCAGCTCATACAGGAGCAACTCTGGAAACACCATATATTTT. Its protein product is CASSSYRSNSGNTIYF. Combining the CDR3 with reference TRBV5-6 and TRBJ1-3 gives the whole variable domain DAGVTQSPTHLIKTRGQQVTLRCSPKSGHDTVSWYQQALGQGPQFIFQYYEEEERQRGNFPDRFSGHQFPNYSSELNVNALLLGDSALYLCASSSYRSNSGNTIYFGEGSWLTVV.

This clonotype was counted between two and nine times. The V and J genes are TRBV7-6 and TRBJ2-2; D not resolved. Trimming cost V 3 bases and J 3 bases, with 5 bases left between them. CDR3 length: 13 residues. CDR1 is SGHVS and CDR2 is FNYEAQ in the germline V gene. CDR3 sequence (DNA): TGTGCCAGCAGCTTTCTCTACACCGGGGAGCTGTTTTTT. Its translation is CASSFLYTGELFF.

The table lists this clonotype with a count of one. A single base separates this from a much larger clone, so it may be a read error. The chain links TRBV5-5 to TRBJ2-3; no firm D call. Germline CDR1 and CDR2: SGHKS and YYEKEE (reference sequence). V lost 3 bases and J 2 bases, leaving 4 bases between the germline ends. This CDR3 contains 12 residues. The CDR3 coding sequence is TGTGCCAGCAGCTCCAACACAGATACGCAGTATTTT. Protein: CASSSNTDTQYF.

In its sample, this clonotype was seen a few times. In DNA form, the CDR3 reads TGTGCCAGCAGACGGGGACCGCGGAATTCACCCCTCCACTTT. Amino acid sequence: CASRRGPRNSPLHF. The rearrangement joins TRBV5-6 to TRBJ1-6; D perhaps matches TRBD1 (5 bases). CDR1 and CDR2 from the germline V gene are SGHDT and YYEEEE. This CDR3 is built from 14 residues. Trimming removed 5 bases at V and 7 bases at J, with 13 bases between.

The table lists this clonotype with a few counts. The chain links TRBV12-3 or TRBV12-4 to TRBJ2-1; TRBD2 agrees at 9 bases. V shed 2 bases, J shed 8 bases, and the junction held 7 bases outside the gene matches. This CDR3 is built from 15 residues. CDR3 sequence: CASSLSWREGYEQFF. In DNA, the CDR3 is TGTGCCAGCAGTTTATCCTGGCGGGAGGGTTATGAGCAGTTCTTC.

In this sample, this clonotype turned up once. Just one base apart from a much larger clone, this may be a read error. V and J are TRBV6-5 and TRBJ2-5; 8 nucleotides agree with TRBD1. The germline V gene has CDR1 MNHEY and CDR2 SVGAGI. Germline trimming cut 8 bases from V and 5 bases from J; bases unmatched to any gene: 10. CDR3 length equals 14 residues. For the CDR3, the DNA is TGTGCCAGCCGGAGACGACAGGGGTATGAGACCCAGTACTTC. It yields the protein CASRRRQGYETQYF.

This clonotype was counted a few times. V is TRBV12-3 or TRBV12-4 and J is TRBJ1-2; TRBD1 might be the D (5 bases). V lost 5 bases to trimming and J lost 1 base, with 11 bases between them. The CDR3 length is 14 residues. The chain's CDR3 is CASSPIGGNYGYTF. The DNA for the CDR3 is TGTGCCAGCAGTCCAATCGGGGGTAACTATGGCTACACCTTC.

This clonotype occurred a few times. The chain combines TRBV5-1 with TRBJ1-2; possibly TRBD1 for D (5 bases). Germline V gene lookup returns CDR1 SGHRS and CDR2 YFSETQ. The CDR3 covers 15 residues. The V end was cut by 0 bases, the J end by 7 bases, with 16 bases between. The CDR3 region is CASSLGPGSAIGYTF. In DNA, the CDR3 is TGCGCCAGCAGCTTGGGTCCAGGGTCGGCTATTGGCTACACCTTC.

This clonotype was counted a few times. A much more abundant neighbour one base away suggests this may be a read error. The chain joins TRBV5-5 to TRBJ1-5; 7 nucleotides line up with TRBD1. Per the germline V gene, CDR1 is SGHKS and CDR2 is YYEKEE (reference sequence). This CDR3 contains 14 residues. CDR3 in amino acids: CAGSSQGNNQPQHF. CDR3 DNA sequence: TGTGCCGGCAGCTCACAGGGGAACAATCAGCCCCAGCATTTT.

In its sample, this clonotype was seen many times. The gene calls are TRBV5-1 and TRBJ2-3; TRBD2 is a possible D gene (6 bases). V lost 6 bases, J lost 4 bases, and 15 bases lay in between. Germline values: CDR1 SGHRS, CDR2 YFSETQ. There are 14 residues in the CDR3. CDR3 sequence (DNA): TGCGCCAGCACCCTGACGGCGGGGTCAGATACGCAGTATTTT. As protein: CASTLTAGSDTQYF.

The chain has TRBV7-2 and TRBJ1-2; D not certain. Per the germline V gene, CDR1 is SGHTA and CDR2 is FQGNSA. The CDR3 runs to 13 residues. The V end lost 1 base, the J end lost 8 bases, and 11 bases lay between the germline ends. The chain's CDR3 is CASSLDARSGYTF. The CDR3 nucleotides read TGTGCCAGCAGCTTAGACGCAAGGAGCGGCTACACCTTC. Based on the CDR3 plus reference TRBV7-2 and TRBJ1-2, the full variable domain is GAGVSQSPSNKVTEKGKDVELRCDPISGHTALYWYRQSLGQGLEFLIYFQGNSAPDKSGLPSDRFSAERTGGSVSTLTIQRTQQEDSAVYLCASSLDARSGYTFGSGTRLTVV.

Concerning this clonotype: The junction departs from germline at one end; a sequencing error may be responsible. This sequence joins TRBV4-1 and TRBJ2-3, with a possible D match to TRBD2 (7 bases). This CDR3 is 14 amino acids long. Germline V gene sequence: CDR1 MGHRA, CDR2 YSYEKL. The CDR3 loop reads CASSQRGPTDTRYF. In DNA, the CDR3 is TGCGCCAGCAGCCAGCGGGGGCCCACAGATACGCGGTATTTT.